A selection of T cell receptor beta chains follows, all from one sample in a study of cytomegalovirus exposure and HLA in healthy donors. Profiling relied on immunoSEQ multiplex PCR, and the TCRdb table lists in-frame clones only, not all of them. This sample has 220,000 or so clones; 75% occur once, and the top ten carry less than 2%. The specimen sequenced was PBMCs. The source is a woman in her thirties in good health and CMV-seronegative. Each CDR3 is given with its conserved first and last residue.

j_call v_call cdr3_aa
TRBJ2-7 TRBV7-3 CASSIRDSEVAGVYF
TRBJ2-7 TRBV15 CATSRGASGAGEQYF
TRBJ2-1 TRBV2 CASSENLVSSSYNEQFF
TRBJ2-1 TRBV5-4 CASTGGTTTEQFF
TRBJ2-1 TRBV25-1 CASSEMGTGWGEQFF
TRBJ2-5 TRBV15 CATSRVAGGPETQYF
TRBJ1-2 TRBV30 CAWRERYGYTF
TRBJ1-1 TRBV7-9 CASSKDRVMTEAFF
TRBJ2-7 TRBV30 CACLSGTSYEQYF
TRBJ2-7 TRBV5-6 CASSLGGGGYEQYF
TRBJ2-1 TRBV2 CASSPTTSNEQFF
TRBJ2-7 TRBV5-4 CASSIQGAAYEQYF
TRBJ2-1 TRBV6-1 CASKVGPYNEQFF
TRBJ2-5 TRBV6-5 CASRAGTSVETQYF
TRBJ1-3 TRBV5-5 CASSRSTGRGSSGNTIYF